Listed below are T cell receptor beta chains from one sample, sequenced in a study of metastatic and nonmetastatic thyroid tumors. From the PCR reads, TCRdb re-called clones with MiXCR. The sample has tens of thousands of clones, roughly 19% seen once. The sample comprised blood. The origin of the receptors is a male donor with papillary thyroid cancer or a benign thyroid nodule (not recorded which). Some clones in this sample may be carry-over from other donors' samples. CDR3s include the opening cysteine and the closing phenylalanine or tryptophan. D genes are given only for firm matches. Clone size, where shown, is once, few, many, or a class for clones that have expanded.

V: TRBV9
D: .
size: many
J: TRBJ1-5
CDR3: CASSVGVYSNQPQHF
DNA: TGTGCCAGCAGCGTCGGGGTTTATAGCAATCAGCCCCAGCATTTT

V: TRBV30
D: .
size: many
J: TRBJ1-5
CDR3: CAWSVGSLNTGWNQPQHF
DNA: TGTGCCTGGAGTGTAGGCAGCCTAAACACCGGATGGAATCAGCCCCAGCATTTT

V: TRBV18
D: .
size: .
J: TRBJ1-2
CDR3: CASSPLVANGQNYGYTF
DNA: TGTGCCAGCTCACCACTCGTAGCCAATGGACAGAACTATGGCTACACCTTC

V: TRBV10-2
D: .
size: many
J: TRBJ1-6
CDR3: CASVDGPGYNSPLHF
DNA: TGCGCCAGCGTCGATGGGCCAGGTTATAATTCACCCCTCCACTTT

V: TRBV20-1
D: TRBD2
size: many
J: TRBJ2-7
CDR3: CSASDDFSGGSYEQYF
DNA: TGCAGTGCCAGTGACGACTTTAGCGGGGGAAGTTACGAGCAGTACTTC

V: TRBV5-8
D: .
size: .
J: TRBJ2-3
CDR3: CASSLAQGTDTQYF
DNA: TGTGCCAGCAGCTTGGCTCAGGGCACAGATACGCAGTATTTT

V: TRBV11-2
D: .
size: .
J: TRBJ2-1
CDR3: CASSTQGGLRGDEQFF
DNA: TGTGCCAGCTCTACCCAGGGTGGCCTCCGAGGGGATGAGCAGTTCTTC

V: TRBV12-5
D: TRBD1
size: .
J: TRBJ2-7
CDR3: CASGSQDRGSEQYF
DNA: TGTGCTAGTGGTTCTCAGGACAGGGGATCCGAGCAGTACTTC

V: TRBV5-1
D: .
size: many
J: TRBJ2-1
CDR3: CASSPSGGAPGVEQFF
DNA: TGCGCCAGCAGTCCGTCCGGCGGGGCCCCGGGGGTGGAGCAGTTCTTC

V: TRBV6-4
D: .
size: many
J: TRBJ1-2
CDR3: CASSDSQGANYGYTF
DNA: TGTGCCAGCAGTGACTCACAGGGAGCTAACTATGGCTACACCTTC

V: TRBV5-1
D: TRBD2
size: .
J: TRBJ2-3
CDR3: CASSYGTRGPKDTQYF
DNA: TGCGCCAGCAGCTACGGGACTAGAGGACCCAAAGATACGCAGTATTTT

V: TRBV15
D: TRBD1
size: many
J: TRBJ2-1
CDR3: CATSITGTVSYEQFF
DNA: TGTGCCACCAGCATAACCGGGACAGTCAGTTATGAGCAGTTCTTC

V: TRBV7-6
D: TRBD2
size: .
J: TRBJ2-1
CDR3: CASSLRLAEESNEQFF
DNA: TGTGCCAGCAGCCTAAGGCTAGCGGAAGAATCCAATGAGCAGTTCTTC

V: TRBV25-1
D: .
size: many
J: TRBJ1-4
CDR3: CASSKGGYWEKLFF
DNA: TGTGCCAGCAGTAAGGGGGGGTATTGGGAAAAACTGTTTTTT

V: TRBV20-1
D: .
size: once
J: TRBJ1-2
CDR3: CSARDIRCYGYTF
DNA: TGCAGTGCTAGAGATATTCGATGCTATGGCTACACCTTC

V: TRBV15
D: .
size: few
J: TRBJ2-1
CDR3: CATCPGTTTYNEQFF
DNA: TGTGCCACTTGCCCCGGGACGACTACCTACAATGAGCAGTTCTTC

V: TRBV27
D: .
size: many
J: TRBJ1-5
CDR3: CASSQGRANQPQHF
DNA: TGTGCCAGCAGCCAGGGACGGGCTAATCAGCCCCAGCATTTT

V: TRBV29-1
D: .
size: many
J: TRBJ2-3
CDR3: CSARGVGADTQYF
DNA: TGCAGCGCCAGGGGTGTCGGCGCAGATACGCAGTATTTT

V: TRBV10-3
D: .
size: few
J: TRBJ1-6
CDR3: CAIRPQGVRNSPLHF
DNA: TGTGCCATCAGACCTCAAGGGGTGCGTAATTCACCCCTCCACTTT

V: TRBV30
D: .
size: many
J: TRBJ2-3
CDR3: CAWSFYSIKGTDTQYF
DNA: TGTGCCTGGAGTTTTTACAGTATTAAGGGCACAGATACGCAGTATTTT

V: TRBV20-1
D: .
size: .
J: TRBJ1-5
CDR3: CSAQDGWGQPQHF
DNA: TGCAGTGCTCAGGACGGTTGGGGTCAGCCCCAGCATTTT

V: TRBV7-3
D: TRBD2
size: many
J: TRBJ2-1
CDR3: CASSLTGTSDLFGQFF
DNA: TGTGCCAGCAGCTTAACGGGGACTAGCGACCTCTTCGGGCAGTTCTTC